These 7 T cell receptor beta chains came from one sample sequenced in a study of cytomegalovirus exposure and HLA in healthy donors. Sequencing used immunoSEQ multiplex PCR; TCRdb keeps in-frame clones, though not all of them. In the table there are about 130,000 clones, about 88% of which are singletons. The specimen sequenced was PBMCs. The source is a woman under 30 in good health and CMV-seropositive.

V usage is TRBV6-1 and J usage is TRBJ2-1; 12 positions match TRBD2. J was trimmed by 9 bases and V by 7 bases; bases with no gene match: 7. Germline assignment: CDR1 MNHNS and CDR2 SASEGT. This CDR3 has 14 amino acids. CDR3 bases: TGTGCCAGCACCGGGACTAGCGGGTGGGGTGAGCAGTTCTTC. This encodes CASTGTSGWGEQFF.

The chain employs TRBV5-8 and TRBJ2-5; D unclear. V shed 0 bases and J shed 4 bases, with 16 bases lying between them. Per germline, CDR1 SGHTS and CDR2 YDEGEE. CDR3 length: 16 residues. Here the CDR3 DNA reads TGTGCCAGCAGCTTGGATGAGGTCCGGCCGGGAGAGACCCAGTACTTC. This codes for CASSLDEVRPGETQYF.

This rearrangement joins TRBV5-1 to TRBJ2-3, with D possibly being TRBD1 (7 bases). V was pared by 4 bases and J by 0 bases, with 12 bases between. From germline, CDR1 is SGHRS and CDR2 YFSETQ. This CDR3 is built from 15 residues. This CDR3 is CASSRGTDSTDTQYF. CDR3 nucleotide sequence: TGCGCCAGCAGCCGGGGGACAGATAGCACAGATACGCAGTATTTT.

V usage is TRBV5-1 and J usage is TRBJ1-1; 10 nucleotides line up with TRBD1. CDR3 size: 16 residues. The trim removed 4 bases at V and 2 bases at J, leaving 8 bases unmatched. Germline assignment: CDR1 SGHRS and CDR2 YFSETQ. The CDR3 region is CASSPGQGGGNTEAFF. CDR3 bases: TGCGCCAGCAGCCCCGGACAGGGGGGAGGAAACACTGAAGCTTTCTTT.

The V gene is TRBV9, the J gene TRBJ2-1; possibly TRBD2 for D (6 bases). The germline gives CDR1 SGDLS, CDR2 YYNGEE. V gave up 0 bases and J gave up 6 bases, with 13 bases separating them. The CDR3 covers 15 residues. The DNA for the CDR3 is TGTGCCAGCAGCGTAGTCGGGGGTAGGAGCAATGAGCAGTTCTTC. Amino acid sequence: CASSVVGGRSNEQFF.

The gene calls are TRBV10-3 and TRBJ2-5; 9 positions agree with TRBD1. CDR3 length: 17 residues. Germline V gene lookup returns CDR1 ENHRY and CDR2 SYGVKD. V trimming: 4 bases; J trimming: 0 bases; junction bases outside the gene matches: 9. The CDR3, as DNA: TGTGCCATCAGTGTCGGACAGGGGCCGATGTACCAAGAGACCCAGTACTTC. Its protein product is CAISVGQGPMYQETQYF.

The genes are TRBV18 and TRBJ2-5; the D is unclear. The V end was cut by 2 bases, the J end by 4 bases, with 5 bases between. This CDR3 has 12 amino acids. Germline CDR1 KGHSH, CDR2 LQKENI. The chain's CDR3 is CASSPYRETQYF. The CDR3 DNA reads TGTGCCAGCTCACCATATAGAGAGACCCAGTACTTC.